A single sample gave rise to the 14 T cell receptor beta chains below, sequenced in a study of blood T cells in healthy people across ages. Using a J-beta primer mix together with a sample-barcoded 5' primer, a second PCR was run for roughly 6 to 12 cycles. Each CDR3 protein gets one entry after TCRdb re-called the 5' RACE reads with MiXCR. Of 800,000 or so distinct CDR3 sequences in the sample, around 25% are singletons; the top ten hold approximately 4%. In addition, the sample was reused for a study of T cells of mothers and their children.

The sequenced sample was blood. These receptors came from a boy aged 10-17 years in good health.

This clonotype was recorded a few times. Written as DNA, the CDR3 is TGTGCCAGCAGCTTGGGTCACGGCGGAGATACCCAAGAGCAGTACTTC. Translated, it gives CASSLGHGGDTQEQYF. The V gene is TRBV7-9, the J gene TRBJ2-7; D is ambiguous. CDR1 is SEHNR, CDR2 FQNEAQ, per germline (reference sequence). The CDR3 is made up of 16 amino acids. Trimming left V 3 bases short and J 7 bases short, with 22 bases between.

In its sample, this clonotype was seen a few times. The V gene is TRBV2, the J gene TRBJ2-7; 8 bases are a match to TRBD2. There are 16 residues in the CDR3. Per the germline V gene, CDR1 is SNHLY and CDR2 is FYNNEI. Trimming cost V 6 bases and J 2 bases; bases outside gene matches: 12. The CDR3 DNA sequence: TGTGCCAGCAGCGGCGAGGGGCTAGCGGGCCCCTACGAGCAGTACTTC. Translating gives CASSGEGLAGPYEQYF.

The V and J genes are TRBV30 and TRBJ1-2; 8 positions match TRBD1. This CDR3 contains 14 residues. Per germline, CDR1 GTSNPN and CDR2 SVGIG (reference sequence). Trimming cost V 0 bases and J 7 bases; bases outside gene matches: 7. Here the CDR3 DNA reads TGTGCCTGGAGTGTACACAGGGGGGCGCGTGGCTACACCTTC. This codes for CAWSVHRGARGYTF.

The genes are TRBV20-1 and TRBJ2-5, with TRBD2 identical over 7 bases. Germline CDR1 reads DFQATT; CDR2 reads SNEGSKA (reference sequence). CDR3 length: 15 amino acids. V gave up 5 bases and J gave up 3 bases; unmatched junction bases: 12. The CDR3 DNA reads TGCAGTGCTGATCCGAGAGCGGGGATTAAAGAGACCCAGTACTTC. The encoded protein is CSADPRAGIKETQYF.

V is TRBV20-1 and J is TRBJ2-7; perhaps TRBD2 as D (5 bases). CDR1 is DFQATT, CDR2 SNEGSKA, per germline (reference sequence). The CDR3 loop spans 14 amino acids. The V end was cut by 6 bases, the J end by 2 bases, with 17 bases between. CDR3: CSAEARTSAYEQYF. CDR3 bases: TGCAGTGCCGAAGCCCGGACTTCAGCCTACGAGCAGTACTTC.

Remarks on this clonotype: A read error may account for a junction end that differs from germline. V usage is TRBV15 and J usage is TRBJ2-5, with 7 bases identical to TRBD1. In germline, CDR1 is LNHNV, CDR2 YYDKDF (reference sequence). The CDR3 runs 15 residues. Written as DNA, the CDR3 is TGTGCCACCAGCAGAGTAGACAGGGCAGAAGACACCCAGTACTTC. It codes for CATSRVDRAEDTQYF.

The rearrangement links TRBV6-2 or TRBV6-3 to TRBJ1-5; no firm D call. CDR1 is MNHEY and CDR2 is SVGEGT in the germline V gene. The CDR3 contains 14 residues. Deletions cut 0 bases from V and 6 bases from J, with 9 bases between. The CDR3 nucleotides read TGTGCCAGCAGTTACTCGACAAAGGGTCAGCCCCAGCATTTT. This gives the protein CASSYSTKGQPQHF.

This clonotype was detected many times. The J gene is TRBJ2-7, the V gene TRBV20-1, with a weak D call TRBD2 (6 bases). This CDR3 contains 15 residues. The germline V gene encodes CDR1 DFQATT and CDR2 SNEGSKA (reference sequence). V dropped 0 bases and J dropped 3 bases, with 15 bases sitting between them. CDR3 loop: CSARDSTGALYEQYF. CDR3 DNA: TGCAGTGCTAGAGATAGTACGGGAGCTCTCTACGAGCAGTACTTC.

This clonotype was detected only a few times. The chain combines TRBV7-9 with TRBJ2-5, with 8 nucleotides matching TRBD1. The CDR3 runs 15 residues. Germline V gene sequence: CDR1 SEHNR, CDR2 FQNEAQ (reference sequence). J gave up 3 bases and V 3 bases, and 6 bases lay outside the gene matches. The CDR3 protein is CASSFPTTGEETQYF. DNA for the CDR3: TGTGCCAGCAGCTTTCCTACGACAGGGGAAGAGACCCAGTACTTC.

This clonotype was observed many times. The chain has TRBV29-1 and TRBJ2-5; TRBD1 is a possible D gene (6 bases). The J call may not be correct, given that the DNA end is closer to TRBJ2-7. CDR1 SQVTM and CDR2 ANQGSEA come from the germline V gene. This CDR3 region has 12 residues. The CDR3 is CSVEGRGYEQYF. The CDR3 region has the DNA TGCAGCGTTGAGGGCAGGGGCTACGAGCAGTACTTC.

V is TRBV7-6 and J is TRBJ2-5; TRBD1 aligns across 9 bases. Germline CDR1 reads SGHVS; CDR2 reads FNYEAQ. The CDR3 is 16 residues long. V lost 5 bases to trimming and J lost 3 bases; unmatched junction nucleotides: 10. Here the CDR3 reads CASSPTGGLTKETQYF. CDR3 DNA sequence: TGTGCCAGCAGCCCGACAGGGGGATTAACTAAAGAGACCCAGTACTTC.

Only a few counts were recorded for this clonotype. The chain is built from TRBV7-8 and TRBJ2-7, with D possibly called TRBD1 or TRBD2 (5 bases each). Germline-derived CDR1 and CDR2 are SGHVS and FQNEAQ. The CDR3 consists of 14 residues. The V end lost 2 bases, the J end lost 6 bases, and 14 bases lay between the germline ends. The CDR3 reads CASSLRGPRGEQYF. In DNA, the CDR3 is TGTGCCAGCAGCTTACGGGGCCCTCGGGGCGAGCAGTACTTC.

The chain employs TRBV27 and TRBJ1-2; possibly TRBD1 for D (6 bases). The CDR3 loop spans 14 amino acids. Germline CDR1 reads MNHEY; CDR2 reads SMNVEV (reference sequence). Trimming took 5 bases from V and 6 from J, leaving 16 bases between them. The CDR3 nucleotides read TGTGCCAGCAGTCCGACCGACAGGATAGATGGCTACACCTTC. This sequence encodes CASSPTDRIDGYTF.

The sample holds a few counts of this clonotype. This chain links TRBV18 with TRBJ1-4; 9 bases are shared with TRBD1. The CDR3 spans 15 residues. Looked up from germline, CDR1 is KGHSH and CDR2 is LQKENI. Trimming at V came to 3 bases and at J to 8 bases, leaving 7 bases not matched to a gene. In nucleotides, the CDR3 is TGTGCCAGCTCACCGAGGGACAGGGTTGAGGAAAAACTGTTTTTT. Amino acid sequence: CASSPRDRVEEKLFF.